The table lists the clone carrying this T cell receptor (beta chain) with many counts. Its cognate antigen is unknown. Amplification yielded TCR beta CDR3 regions, with RNA transcripts as the source. HTBI primers were used for first-round RT-PCR of the TCR CDR3. TCRdb reprocessed the multiplex PCR reads via MiXCR and lists one record per CDR3 protein. The sample contains around 350,000 distinct CDR3 sequences, 14% of which appear only once. V lost 3 bases to trimming and J lost 5 bases, with 17 bases between them. CDR3 length equals 15 residues. Germline CDR1 is MDHEN and CDR2 is SYDVKM. Diagnosis rested on symptoms, serum thyroxine and TRAb, thyroid ultrasound, and orbital computed tomography. The data originate from a study of T cells in Graves' hyperthyroidism and ophthalmopathy. Study-wide context: Peripheral blood was obtained at initial diagnosis, preceding any treatment. General study findings and limits: Most thyroid clonotypes with frequency above 0.001 were detected in blood.

The receptor comes from a woman aged 25 to 39 with Graves' ophthalmopathy. The chain uses TRBV28 and TRBJ2-7; no reliable D call. The source material was blood. The CDR3 spells CASSLSLYRSNEQYF. CDR3 DNA sequence: TGTGCCAGCAGTTTGTCCCTGTATCGGAGTAACGAGCAGTACTTC.